Following are 28 T cell receptor beta chains from one sample sequenced in a study of beta chain features in type 1 diabetes. Study-wide points: Shorter TCRB CDR3s, moderately but significantly so, marked every one of the four CD4+ subsets in Type 1 diabetes patients.

Sequenced material consisted of expressed TCRB transcripts (all of the isolated RNA was reverse transcribed). Only in-frame clones appear in the TCRdb table, and some are missing; sequencing was by immunoSEQ multiplex PCR. The table shows 600,000 to 700,000 clones, with about an eighth occurring only once. The antigens of these receptors remain unknown. The sequenced material came from naive CD4+ T cells from blood. The receptors shown here come from a man between 18 and 29 years old with type 1 diabetes.

There are a few counts of this clone. The rearrangement uses TRBV5-1 and TRBJ1-1; maybe TRBD1 (5 bases). V lost 0 bases and J 7 bases, leaving 10 bases between the germline ends. This CDR3 is built from 13 residues. Germline V lookup: CDR1 SGHRS, CDR2 YFSETQ. CDR3 DNA sequence: TGCGCCAGCAGCTTGGGGGGCGAGAATGAAGCTTTCTTT. This codes for CASSLGGENEAFF.

This clone has only a few counts. V is TRBV10-3 and J is TRBJ1-2; D is unclear. Trimming pared 8 bases from V and 0 bases from J, leaving 10 bases between. The CDR3 is made up of 13 amino acids. Germline-derived CDR1 and CDR2 are ENHRY and SYGVKD. The CDR3 DNA is TGTGCCATCTCCCCGGAGGCTAACTATGGCTACACCTTC. The encoded protein is CAISPEANYGYTF.

This clone was observed a few times. The DNA for the CDR3 is TGTGCCAGCAGCTCCCCAAGAGCTCTTGAGGGGTACGAGCAGTACTTC. It translates to CASSSPRALEGYEQYF. The rearrangement joins TRBV7-9 to TRBJ2-7; either TRBD1 or TRBD2 may supply D (5 bases each). The germline V gene has CDR1 SEHNR and CDR2 FQNEAQ (reference sequence). The CDR3 sequence is 16 residues long. V lost 4 bases and J lost 4, with 20 bases in between.

A few counts support this clone. The V gene is TRBV5-1, the J gene TRBJ2-3; perhaps TRBD2 as D (6 bases). The germline CDR1 and CDR2 sequences are SGHRS and YFSETQ. There are 14 residues in the CDR3. V was clipped by 0 bases and J by 5 bases, with 10 bases between them. CDR3 protein: CASSLGGGEDTQYF. The CDR3 bases are TGCGCCAGCAGCTTGGGAGGCGGGGAAGATACGCAGTATTTT.

V and J are TRBV7-8 and TRBJ1-1; D unclear. Trimming left V 1 base short and J 9 bases short, with 9 bases between. CDR1 and CDR2 from the germline V gene are SGHVS and FQNEAQ. The CDR3 is 12 residues long. CDR3 nucleotide sequence: TGTGCCAGCAGCTTAGTGAACGCTCAAGCTTTCTTT. Translated, it gives CASSLVNAQAFF.

The rearrangement uses TRBV4-1 and TRBJ2-2; D might be TRBD2 (5 bases). V shed 4 bases and J shed 0 bases, with 9 bases lying between them. CDR1 is MGHRA, CDR2 YSYEKL, per germline. The CDR3 is 15 amino acids. The CDR3: CASSRPGTNTGELFF. Written as DNA, the CDR3 is TGCGCCAGCAGCCGGCCGGGGACGAACACCGGGGAGCTGTTTTTT.

This clone was seen a handful of times. The V and J genes are TRBV30 and TRBJ1-4, with TRBD1 identical over 9 bases. CDR3 length equals 13 residues. Per the germline V gene, CDR1 is GTSNPN and CDR2 is SVGIG (reference sequence). The J segment lost 8 bases and the V segment lost 4 bases, leaving 5 bases of the junction unmatched. CDR3 coding DNA: TGTGCCTGGACGCGACAGGGGGGAGAAAAACTGTTTTTT. This encodes CAWTRQGGEKLFF.

This chain uses TRBV6-5 with TRBJ1-2; D not resolved. The CDR3 is made up of 12 amino acids. V lost 8 bases and J 2 bases, leaving 9 bases between the germline ends. Looked up from germline, CDR1 is MNHEY and CDR2 is SVGAGI. The CDR3 here is CASGGENYGYTF. CDR3 coding DNA: TGTGCCAGCGGTGGCGAGAACTATGGCTACACCTTC.

V is TRBV10-3 and J is TRBJ1-6, with 9 bases identical to TRBD1. Germline CDR1 ENHRY, CDR2 SYGVKD. V gave up 0 bases and J gave up 8 bases; unmatched junction bases: 2. The CDR3 is made up of 15 amino acids. The CDR3: CAISESWTGDSPLHF. CDR3 sequence (DNA): TGTGCCATCAGTGAGTCATGGACAGGGGATTCACCCCTCCACTTT.

This clone appeared a few times. The V and J genes are TRBV6-1 and TRBJ1-1, with D perhaps matching TRBD1 (5 bases). The V and J ends lost 6 bases and 5 bases respectively, with 19 bases between them. The CDR3 runs 15 residues. Germline V gene data show CDR1 as MNHNS and CDR2 as SASEGT. DNA of the CDR3: TGTGCCAGCAGCTTGGGATCGGCAGGGCGTACTGAAGCTTTCTTT. Amino acids: CASSLGSAGRTEAFF.

The chain combines TRBV11-1 with TRBJ1-2; 9 nucleotides agree with TRBD1. With 4 bases clipped from V and 4 bases from J, the junction kept 4 bases outside the gene matches. Germline V gene data show CDR1 as SGHAT and CDR2 as FQDESV (reference sequence). The CDR3 consists of 14 residues. The CDR3 sequence is CASSWDRVGYGYTF. The CDR3 DNA reads TGTGCCAGCAGCTGGGACAGGGTAGGCTATGGCTACACCTTC.

The chain has TRBV5-1 and TRBJ1-2; 11 bases line up with TRBD1. Trimming cost V 3 bases and J 6 bases; bases outside gene matches: 1. From germline, CDR1 is SGHRS and CDR2 YFSETQ. This CDR3 is built from 13 residues. The CDR3 nucleotides are TGCGCCAGCAGCTCGGGACAGGGGGATGGCTACACCTTC. Its translation is CASSSGQGDGYTF.

This clone came up a few times. The rearrangement uses TRBV6-5 and TRBJ2-3; D ambiguous. The CDR3 length is 12 residues. Per the germline V gene, CDR1 is MNHEY and CDR2 is SVGAGI. V lost 6 bases, J lost 5 bases, and 9 bases lay in between. This chain's CDR3 is CASRGSGDTQYF. As DNA, the CDR3 is TGTGCCAGCAGGGGATCGGGAGATACGCAGTATTTT.

This clone has more than one count but fewer than ten. The chain combines TRBV7-9 with TRBJ2-3; weak D call: TRBD1 (6 bases). Germline CDR1 is SEHNR and CDR2 is FQNEAQ (reference sequence). CDR3 length: 14 residues. V lost 5 bases and J 0 bases, leaving 9 bases between the germline ends. CDR3 coding DNA: TGTGCCAGCAGCAACGGACAGAGCACAGATACGCAGTATTTT. Its protein is CASSNGQSTDTQYF.

This clone has more than one count but fewer than ten. This chain links TRBV27 with TRBJ2-7; TRBD1 might be the D (6 bases). The CDR3 is made up of 14 amino acids. Germline V gene sequence: CDR1 MNHEY, CDR2 SMNVEV (reference sequence). V dropped 2 bases and J dropped 3 bases, with 11 bases sitting between them. In nucleotides, the CDR3 is TGTGCCAGCAGTTTACGACAGGACAACTACGAGCAGTACTTC. Its protein product is CASSLRQDNYEQYF.

The V gene is TRBV7-2, the J gene TRBJ1-3, with a possible D match to TRBD1 (5 bases). Germline lookup yields CDR1 SGHTA and CDR2 FQGNSA. Trimming removed 4 bases at V and 0 bases at J, with 13 bases between. The CDR3 has 16 residues. CDR3 amino acids: CASSSTTGLSGNTIYF. CDR3 bases: TGTGCCAGCAGCTCCACTACAGGCCTCTCTGGAAACACCATATATTTT.

This clone was detected a few times. This chain connects TRBV9 to TRBJ2-3; D remains unclear. V was shortened by 2 bases and J by 4 bases, with 14 bases between the two germline ends. The CDR3 is 15 amino acids. Germline V CDR1 and CDR2: SGDLS, YYNGEE. The CDR3 DNA sequence: TGTGCCAGCAGCGTGGCCTCGACGTCATCAGATACGCAGTATTTT. Translating it yields CASSVASTSSDTQYF.

The chain joins TRBV9 to TRBJ1-6; the match to TRBD1 covers 7 bases. CDR3 length: 16 residues. The V segment lost 3 bases and the J segment 5 bases; nucleotides outside the gene matches: 8. Per germline, CDR1 SGDLS and CDR2 YYNGEE. The CDR3 DNA reads as TGTGCCAGCAGCGCCCAAACAGGGGCTAATAATTCACCCCTCCACTTT. Encoded protein: CASSAQTGANNSPLHF.

This clone has more than one count but fewer than ten. The V and J genes are TRBV7-8 and TRBJ2-5, with D tentatively TRBD1 (6 bases). This CDR3 contains 14 residues. Trimming removed 3 bases from V and 4 bases from J, with 12 bases in between. Germline V lookup: CDR1 SGHVS, CDR2 FQNEAQ. The CDR3 DNA reads TGTGCCAGCAGCTTTGGGGGCGAGACAGAGACCCAGTACTTC. Residues: CASSFGGETETQYF.

This clone was seen more than once but under ten times. The chain uses TRBV9 and TRBJ2-5; TRBD2 is a possible D gene (5 bases). There are 15 residues in the CDR3. CDR1 is SGDLS and CDR2 is YYNGEE in the germline V gene. Deletions cut 0 bases from V and 5 bases from J, with 14 bases between. CDR3 nucleotide sequence: TGTGCCAGCAGCGTAGGTGCGGGCTCGGCGGAGACCCAGTACTTC. Residues: CASSVGAGSAETQYF.

The CDR3: CASSYGQGRDGYTF. The DNA for the CDR3 is TGTGCCAGCAGTTACGGACAGGGTAGAGACGGCTACACCTTC. J is TRBJ1-2 and V is TRBV6-5, with 8 bases fitting TRBD1. The V and J ends lost 2 bases and 8 bases, in that order; junction bases with no gene match: 7. CDR3 length equals 14 residues. CDR1 is MNHEY and CDR2 is SVGAGI in the germline V gene.

This chain connects TRBV9 to TRBJ2-2; D remains unclear. V lost 0 bases and J lost 7, with 13 bases in between. The CDR3 is made up of 15 amino acids. The germline CDR1 and CDR2 sequences are SGDLS and YYNGEE. The CDR3 nucleotides read TGTGCCAGCAGCGTAGCTGCGCAGGAACACGGGGAGCTGTTTTTT. Its protein is CASSVAAQEHGELFF.

As DNA, the CDR3 is TGTGCAGCGGGGACAGGGGTTACAAACGAGCAGTACTTC. Its protein is CAAGTGVTNEQYF. The chain uses TRBV6-1 and TRBJ2-7; 10 positions match TRBD1. Germline V lookup: CDR1 MNHNS, CDR2 SASEGT. The CDR3 has 13 residues.

The rearrangement uses TRBV30 and TRBJ1-5; D perhaps matches TRBD1 (6 bases). Germline V lookup: CDR1 GTSNPN, CDR2 SVGIG (reference sequence). The ends were cut back, 3 bases at V and 4 bases at J, with 10 bases in the middle. The CDR3 runs to 13 residues. CDR3 nucleotide sequence: TGTGCCTGGAGCAGACAGGCTAATCAGCCCCAGCATTTT. It translates to CAWSRQANQPQHF.

This sequence joins TRBV10-3 and TRBJ2-7; a weak D match, TRBD2 (7 bases). Trimming stripped 0 bases from V and 3 bases from J, with 18 bases between. CDR1 is ENHRY, CDR2 SYGVKD, per germline. The CDR3 is 17 amino acids. The CDR3 bases are TGTGCCATCAGTGAGTCCGGACAGCGGGGACTTCTCTACGAGCAGTACTTC. Protein product: CAISESGQRGLLYEQYF.

In its sample, this clone was seen a few times. The J gene is TRBJ1-1, the V gene TRBV7-9; D call uncertain. The germline gives CDR1 SEHNR, CDR2 FQNEAQ (reference sequence). Trimming removed 5 bases at V and 0 bases at J, with 10 bases between. The CDR3 is 14 residues long. DNA of the CDR3: TGTGCCAGCAGCCCTCGTGCCCTGAACACTGAAGCTTTCTTT. It is translated as CASSPRALNTEAFF.

This clone occurred a few times. The chain links TRBV19 to TRBJ2-3, with 7 bases aligning to TRBD1. CDR3 length: 15 amino acids. Losses at the gene ends were 3 bases for V and 4 bases for J; bases not matched to a gene: 7. Germline V gene lookup returns CDR1 LNHDA and CDR2 SQIVND (reference sequence). CDR3 region: CASSIRTGSPDTQYF. CDR3 in DNA: TGTGCCAGTAGTATTCGGACAGGCTCCCCAGATACGCAGTATTTT.

This clone was counted between two and nine times. The chain combines TRBV30 with TRBJ1-1; 8 bases fit TRBD1. Looked up from germline, CDR1 is GTSNPN and CDR2 is SVGIG (reference sequence). The CDR3 has 14 amino acids. J gave up 1 base and V 3 bases, and 4 bases lay outside the gene matches. CDR3: CAWSQGARNTEAFF. CDR3 nucleotide sequence: TGTGCCTGGAGCCAGGGGGCCCGGAACACTGAAGCTTTCTTT. Full variable domain (remainder filled in from reference TRBV30 and TRBJ1-1): SQTIHQWPATLVQPVGSPLSLECTVEGTSNPNLYWYRQAAGRGLQLLFYSVGIGQISSEVPQNLSASRPQDRQFILSSKKLLLSDSGFYLCAWSQGARNTEAFFGQGTRLTVV.